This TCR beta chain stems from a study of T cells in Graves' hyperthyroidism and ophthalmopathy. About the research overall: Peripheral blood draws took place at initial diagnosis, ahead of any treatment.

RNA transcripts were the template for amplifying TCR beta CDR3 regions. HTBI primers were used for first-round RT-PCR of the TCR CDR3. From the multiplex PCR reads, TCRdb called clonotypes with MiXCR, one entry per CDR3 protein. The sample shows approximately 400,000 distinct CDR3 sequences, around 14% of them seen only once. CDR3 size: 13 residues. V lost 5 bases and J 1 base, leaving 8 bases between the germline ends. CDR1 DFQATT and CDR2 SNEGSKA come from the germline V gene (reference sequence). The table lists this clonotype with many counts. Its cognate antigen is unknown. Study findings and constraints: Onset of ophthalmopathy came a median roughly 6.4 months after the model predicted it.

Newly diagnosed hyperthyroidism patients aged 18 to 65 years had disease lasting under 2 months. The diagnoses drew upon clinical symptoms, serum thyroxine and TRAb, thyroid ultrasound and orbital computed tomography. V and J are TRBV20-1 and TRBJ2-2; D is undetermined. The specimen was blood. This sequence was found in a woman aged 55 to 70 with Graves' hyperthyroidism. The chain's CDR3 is CSASNRNTGELFF. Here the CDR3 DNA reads TGCAGTGCTTCCAACAGGAACACCGGGGAGCTGTTTTTT.